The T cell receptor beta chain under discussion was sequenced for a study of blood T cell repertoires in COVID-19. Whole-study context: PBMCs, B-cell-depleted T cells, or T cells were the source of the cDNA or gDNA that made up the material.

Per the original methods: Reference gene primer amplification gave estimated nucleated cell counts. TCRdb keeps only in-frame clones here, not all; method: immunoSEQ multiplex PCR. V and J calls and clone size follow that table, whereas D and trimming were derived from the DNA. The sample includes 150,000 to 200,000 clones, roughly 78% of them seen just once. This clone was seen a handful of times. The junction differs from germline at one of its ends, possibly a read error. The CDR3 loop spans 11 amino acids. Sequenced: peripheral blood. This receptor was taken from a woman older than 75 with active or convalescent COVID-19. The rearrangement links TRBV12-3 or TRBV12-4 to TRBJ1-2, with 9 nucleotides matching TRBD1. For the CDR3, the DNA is TGTGCCAGCAGTTTAGGGGACAGGGCCGCCTTC. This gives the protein CASSLGDRAAF.